The clone carrying this T cell receptor beta chain was found once. Seattle participants joined during active infection and were tracked over time. In the source study's methods: From reference gene primer amplification, estimates of nucleated cell counts were derived. TCRdb's table, derived via immunoSEQ multiplex PCR, lists solely in-frame clones and lacks some. D and trimming were read from the DNA, whereas the V and J calls and clone size are those reported in that table. In the table there are 150,000 to 170,000 clones, 83% of which are singletons. This sample was taken from a study of blood T cell repertoires in COVID-19. Looking at the study overall: Samples of COVID-19 (acute and convalescent) were obtained from the United States, Italy and Spain. Sources were T cells, B-cell-depleted T cells, or PBMCs; the material itself was cDNA or gDNA.

The material sequenced was peripheral blood. The sequence derives from a woman aged 60 to 75 with COVID-19, enrolled during active disease.

CDR3 bases: TGTGCCAGCAGCTTTAGACAGTATAATTCACCCCTCCACTTT. This sequence encodes CASSFRQYNSPLHF. The chain is built from TRBV5-8 and TRBJ1-6; tentative D call: TRBD1 (5 bases). V was clipped by 2 bases and J by 4 bases, with 7 bases between them. Germline CDR1 SGHTS, CDR2 YDEGEE. The CDR3 spans 14 residues.